What follows is one T cell receptor (beta chain) and its context. The CDR3 is 15 residues long. The junction had 4 bases not matched to a gene; V was cut back by 7 bases and J by 1 base. Per the germline V gene, CDR1 is MDHEN and CDR2 is SYDVKM. TCRdb's table, derived via immunoSEQ multiplex PCR, lists solely in-frame clones and lacks some. The data show 150,000 or so clones, roughly 87% seen once. This record comes from a study of blood T cell repertoires in COVID-19. Sequencing was carried out using PBMCs or T cells enriched from blood (not recorded which). The receptor's source is a woman aged 40 to 55 who had been exposed to COVID-19. This chain joins TRBV28 and TRBJ2-1; 10 nucleotides align to TRBD2. The CDR3 spells CASNLSGRSYNEQFF. In nucleotides, the CDR3 is TGTGCCAGCAACCTTAGCGGGAGGTCCTACAATGAGCAGTTCTTC.